This T cell receptor beta chain was documented in a study of CD8+ T cells in alopecia areata. The sequencing template was cDNA reverse transcribed from extracted RNA. The data were produced by immunoSEQ multiplex PCR, yet TCRdb's version contains in-frame clones alone and is incomplete. The sample shows around 190,000 clones, about three fifths of them seen only once. Stated treatment: oral pan-JAK inhibitor, 5-10 mg twice daily. Trimming removed 6 bases from V and 1 base from J; junction bases left unmatched: 11. CDR3 length equals 18 residues. Looked up from germline, CDR1 is KGHSH and CDR2 is LQKENI.

The material sequenced was CD4+ T cells sorted from blood, taken at week 4, from a patient treated with tofacitinib. This chain links TRBV18 with TRBJ2-3, with 12 positions matching TRBD2. The clonotype was recovered from a human donor with alopecia areata. The CDR3 coding sequence is TGTGCCAGCTCCCACACTAGCGGGGGGACCTCACGCACAGATACGCAGTATTTT. It specifies CASSHTSGGTSRTDTQYF.